This T cell receptor (beta chain) derives from a study of cytomegalovirus exposure and HLA in healthy donors. Trimming removed 7 bases from V and 6 bases from J, with 19 bases in between. The CDR3 covers 14 residues. Germline CDR1 MNHEY, CDR2 SVGAGI. 13 Jbeta primers and 60 Vbeta primers were used for the PCR. Sequenced by immunoSEQ multiplex PCR; TCRdb stores in-frame clones only, minus some. The data hold roughly 18,000 clones, with roughly 75% observed a single time. Study-wide results and caveats: Further analysis, carried out later, found HLA-associated TCR beta chains more clonally expanded than equally common other chains. An analysis done earlier found most TCR beta V segments productive about 90% or about 30% of the time.

Concerning this clone: Its antigen is not identified.

J is TRBJ2-7 and V is TRBV6-5; D may be TRBD2 (6 bases). The sample comprised PBMCs. This TCR derives from a man younger than 35 in good health and CMV-seronegative. DNA for the CDR3: TGTGCCAGCAATCCTAGACTAGACGGGGGCGAGCAGTACTTC. Translated: CASNPRLDGGEQYF.